This T cell receptor (beta chain) came from a study of CD8+CD57+ T cells in acquired aplastic anemia listed by TCRdb under 2018. Broadly, across the study: A CD8+CD57+ expansion meant a frequency higher than the mean frequency seen in healthy subjects.

This clonotype was picked up a small number of times. Its recognized antigen is unknown. Base qualities are not at hand, and no much larger clone is one base apart. From V the trimming removes 2 bases and from J it removes 9 bases, while the gene matches leave 13 bases of the junction unaccounted for. The germline V gene specifies WSHSY as CDR1 and SAAADI as CDR2. The cysteine opens and the phenylalanine closes a CDR3 of 15 amino acids. Just the 45-base CDR3 DNA is kept, in frame starting at base 1. Profiling of TCR beta VDJ combinations and CDR3 sequences used genomic DNA as the template. An Illumina HiSeq 2000 was the platform used for TCR repertoire sequencing. The paper's processing steps were these. Repertoire assessment relied on Simpson's diversity index, CDR3 size and DJ length profiles, and TRBV/TRBJ rearrangement plots. The most abundant DNA sequence in the deep sequencing data was taken as the immunodominant clone. CDR3 amino acid sequences were screened for sharing across subjects and were compared with published repertoires and the VDJdb database. Using fastp at Q25 and MiXCR, TCRdb reprocessed the public reads and kept productive beta chains. Each entry is one CDR3 protein sequence, shown with its most common DNA and genes. V and J calls and clone size were set by TCRdb, not the authors. The sample records about 20,000 distinct CDR3 sequences, 40% of which are singletons. The top ten hold around 87% of the sample.

The patients picked for sequencing were ones in whom flow cytometry had shown an expansion of CD8+CD57+ cells. CD8+CD57+ effector memory cells were additionally sequenced from about 15% of the 12 patients in whom enough cells were available. Every patient had a diagnosis of severe acquired aplastic anemia based on International Study of Aplastic Anemia and Agranulocytosis and Camitta criteria. No therapy had been received by the patients at the time of blood sampling. CD8+CD57+ cells were enriched with beads, and a mean of 1.6 ug of DNA was obtained. TCR repertoires of sorted CD4+ and CD8+ blood T cells from severe aplastic anemia patients and healthy subjects were deep-sequenced in the study. In the USA, patient enrollment took place under clinicaltrials.gov protocols 00001620, 01623167, 00001397, 00071045, 00081523 and 00961064. Ficoll-Paque density gradient centrifugation was used to isolate peripheral blood mononuclear cells.

General findings and caveats noted by the study authors: In patients, decreased diversity was observed in CD8+CD57+ cells compared with total CD4+ and CD8+ cell pools. Roughly 29 CD8+ CDR3 sequences were shared between patients and controls but appeared highly expressed in patients and within their immunodominant clones. No significant difference in CD8+ Simpson's diversity was found between patients and healthy controls (P=0.060).

The TCR sequence derives from a human donor with aplastic anemia. The sample comprised CD8+CD57+ T cells sorted from PBMCs. The meaning of the sample's cell subset or site label: bead-enriched CD8+CD57+ effector memory T cells from SAA patients. Here the chain combines TRBV10-2 and TRBJ2-7; TRBD1 agrees with 7 junctional bases. The nucleotides read TGCGCCAGCAGTGAGCCGACCGGGACAGCCAGCGCGCAGTACTTC. This codes for CASSEPTGTASAQYF.